Presented here are 10 T cell receptor beta chains from one specimen sequenced in a study of shared clonotypes between healthy human individuals. Naive CD8 cells lacked CD45RO, underwent positive selection for CCR7 and left out terminally differentiated effector memory CD45RA+ cells. Measured with immunoSEQ multiplex PCR; TCRdb has only the in-frame clones, and not every one. This sample has about 580,000 clones, with about 98% found just once. The specimen was naive CD8+ T cells sorted from blood. The receptors come from a man aged 25-40 years in good health.

Points on this clone: Other DNA sequences within the sample encode an identical CDR3. The genes are TRBV29-1 and TRBJ2-2, with D hard to call. Trimming stripped 3 bases from V and 1 base from J, with 6 bases between. Germline lookup yields CDR1 SQVTM and CDR2 ANQGSEA. The CDR3 sequence is 13 residues long. CDR3 coding DNA: TGCAGCGTTGAGGGCGAGAACACCGGGGAGCTGTTTTTT. Translation gives CSVEGENTGELFF.

The chain couples TRBV7-9 to TRBJ2-7; D is unresolved. Germline-derived CDR1 and CDR2 are SEHNR and FQNEAQ (reference sequence). V lost 7 bases and J lost 3, with 10 bases in between. The CDR3 sequence is 12 residues long. Written as DNA, the CDR3 is TGTGCCAGCACCCGGTCGGTCTACGAGCAGTACTTC. Its translation is CASTRSVYEQYF.

A note on this clone: The same CDR3 arises from other DNA sequences in this sample as well. The chain carries TRBV27 and TRBJ1-1; D ambiguous. Between the trimmed V and J ends, which lost 2 bases and 2 bases, there was a span of 6 bases. The CDR3 has 13 amino acids. The germline CDR1 and CDR2 sequences are MNHEY and SMNVEV (reference sequence). Here the CDR3 DNA reads TGTGCCAGCAGTTTAGCCAGAAACACTGAAGCTTTCTTT. Residues: CASSLARNTEAFF.

The CDR3 spells CASSLGQVEAFF. CDR3 coding DNA: TGTGCCAGCAGCCTCGGACAGGTTGAAGCTTTCTTT. The chain carries TRBV7-8 and TRBJ1-1; 7 bases match TRBD1. Trimming took 5 bases from V and 7 from J; bases not matched to a gene: 4. Germline V gene data show CDR1 as SGHVS and CDR2 as FQNEAQ. The CDR3 consists of 12 residues.

The chain combines TRBV5-3 with TRBJ2-7; D uncertain. TRBV5-3 is known as an ORF, though its function is uncertain. The CDR3 is 16 residues long. Trimming removed 1 base at V and 0 bases at J, with 14 bases between. The CDR3 region has the DNA TGTGCCAGAAGCTTGTACCCAGGACGATACTCCTACGAGCAGTACTTC. This encodes CARSLYPGRYSYEQYF.

The chain links TRBV5-4 to TRBJ2-7; D gene uncertain. CDR1 and CDR2 (germline): SGHNT, YYREEE (reference sequence). The CDR3 extends over 13 amino acids. V lost 4 bases, J lost 2 bases, and 10 bases lay in between. The CDR3 DNA sequence: TGTGCCAGCAGCCCTTCGGAAGCCTACGAGCAGTACTTC. Translation gives CASSPSEAYEQYF.

The V call is TRBV11-2, the J call TRBJ2-3; D gene uncertain. Trimming pared 5 bases from V and 3 bases from J, leaving 9 bases between. Germline CDR1 SGHAT, CDR2 FQNNGV. CDR3 length: 13 residues. The CDR3 DNA reads TGTGCCAGCAGCGCCCACCAGACAGATACGCAGTATTTT. This gives the protein CASSAHQTDTQYF.

The V call is TRBV7-3, the J call TRBJ2-3, with 7 bases fitting TRBD2. Germline loops: CDR1 SGHTA, CDR2 FQGTGA. With V trimmed by 3 bases and J by 4 bases, 4 bases remained unmatched. This CDR3 contains 14 residues. CDR3 sequence reads: CASSFDGGSDTQYF. CDR3 DNA sequence: TGTGCCAGCAGCTTTGACGGGGGGTCAGATACGCAGTATTTT.

This clone occurred once. The chain carries TRBV27 and TRBJ1-1, with TRBD1 matching over 8 bases. This CDR3 is built from 16 residues. The junction had 4 bases not matched to a gene; V was cut back by 0 bases and J by 1 base. Germline V CDR1 and CDR2: MNHEY, SMNVEV (reference sequence). The CDR3: CASSLSSGQANTEAFF. CDR3 DNA: TGTGCCAGCAGTTTATCGTCGGGACAGGCGAACACTGAAGCTTTCTTT.

DNA for the CDR3: TGTGCCAGCAAGGACGGTCAGGGCCCTTACGAGCAGTACTTC. It encodes CASKDGQGPYEQYF. The V and J genes are TRBV27 and TRBJ2-7, with D perhaps TRBD1 (5 bases). Between the trimmed V and J ends, which lost 7 bases and 4 bases, there was a span of 17 bases. This CDR3 has 14 residues. Per the germline V gene, CDR1 is MNHEY and CDR2 is SMNVEV (reference sequence).